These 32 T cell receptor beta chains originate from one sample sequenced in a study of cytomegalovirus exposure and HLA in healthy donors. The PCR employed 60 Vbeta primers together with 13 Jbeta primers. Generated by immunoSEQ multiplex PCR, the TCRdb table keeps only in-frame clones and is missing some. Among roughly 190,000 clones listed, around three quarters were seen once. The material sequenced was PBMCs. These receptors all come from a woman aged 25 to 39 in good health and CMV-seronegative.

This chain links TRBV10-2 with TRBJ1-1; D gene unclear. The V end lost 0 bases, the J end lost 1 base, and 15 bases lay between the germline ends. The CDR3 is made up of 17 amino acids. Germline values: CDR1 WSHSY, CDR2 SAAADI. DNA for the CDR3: TGCGCCAGCAGTGAGTCTCCCAAGGCAGGAACGAACACTGAAGCTTTCTTT. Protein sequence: CASSESPKAGTNTEAFF.

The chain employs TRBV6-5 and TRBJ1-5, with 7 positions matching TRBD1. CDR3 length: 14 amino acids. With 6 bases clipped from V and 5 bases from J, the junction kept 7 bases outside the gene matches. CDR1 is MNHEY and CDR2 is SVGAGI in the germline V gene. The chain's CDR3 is CASRPDRAYQPQHF. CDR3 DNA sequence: TGTGCCAGCAGACCAGACAGGGCCTATCAGCCCCAGCATTTT.

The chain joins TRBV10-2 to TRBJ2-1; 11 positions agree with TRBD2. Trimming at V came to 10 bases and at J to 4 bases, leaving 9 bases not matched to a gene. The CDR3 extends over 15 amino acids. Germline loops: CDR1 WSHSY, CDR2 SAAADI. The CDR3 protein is CAISPSGGLYNEQFF. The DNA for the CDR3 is TGCGCCATATCCCCTAGCGGGGGGCTATACAATGAGCAGTTCTTC.

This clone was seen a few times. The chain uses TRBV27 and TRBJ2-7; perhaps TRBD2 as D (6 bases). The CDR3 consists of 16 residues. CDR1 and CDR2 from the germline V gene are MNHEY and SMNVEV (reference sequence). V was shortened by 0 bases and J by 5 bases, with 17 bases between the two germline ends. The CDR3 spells CASSLSPSWGEHEQYF. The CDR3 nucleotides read TGTGCCAGCAGTTTATCCCCTTCATGGGGGGAACACGAGCAGTACTTC.

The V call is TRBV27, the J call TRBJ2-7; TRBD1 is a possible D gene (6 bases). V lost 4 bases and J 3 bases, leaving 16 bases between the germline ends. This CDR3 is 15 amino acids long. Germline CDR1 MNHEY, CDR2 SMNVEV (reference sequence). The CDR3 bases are TGTGCCAGCAGTTATTCTGGGGGCGGCTACTACGAGCAGTACTTC. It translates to CASSYSGGGYYEQYF.

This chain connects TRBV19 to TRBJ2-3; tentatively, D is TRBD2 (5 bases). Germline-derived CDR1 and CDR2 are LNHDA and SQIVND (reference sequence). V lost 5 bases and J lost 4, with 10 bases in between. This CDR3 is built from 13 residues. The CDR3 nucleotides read TGTGCCAGTAGTTCCCACGGGGCAGATACGCAGTATTTT. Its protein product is CASSSHGADTQYF.

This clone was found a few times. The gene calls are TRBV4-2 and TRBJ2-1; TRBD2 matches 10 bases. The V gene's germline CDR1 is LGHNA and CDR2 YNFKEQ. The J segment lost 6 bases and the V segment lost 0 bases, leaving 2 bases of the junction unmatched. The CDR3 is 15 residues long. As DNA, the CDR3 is TGTGCCAGCAGCCAAGAGAGCGGGGGGGCCAATGAGCAGTTCTTC. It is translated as CASSQESGGANEQFF.

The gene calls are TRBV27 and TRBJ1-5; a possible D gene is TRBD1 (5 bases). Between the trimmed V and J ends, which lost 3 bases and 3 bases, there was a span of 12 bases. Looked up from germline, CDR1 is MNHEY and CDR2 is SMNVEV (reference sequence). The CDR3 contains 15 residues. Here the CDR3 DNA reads TGTGCCAGCAGTTTGTTAGGGGTTTCCAATCAGCCCCAGCATTTT. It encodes CASSLLGVSNQPQHF.

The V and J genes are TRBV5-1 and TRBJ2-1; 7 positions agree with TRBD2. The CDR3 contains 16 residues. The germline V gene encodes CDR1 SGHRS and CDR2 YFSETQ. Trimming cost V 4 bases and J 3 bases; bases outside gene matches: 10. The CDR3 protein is CASSPGTMALYNEQFF. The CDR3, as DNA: TGCGCCAGCAGCCCCGGGACTATGGCCCTCTACAATGAGCAGTTCTTC.

Here the CDR3 DNA reads TGTGCCAGCAGAAGGGACTCTGACTCCTACGAGCAGTACTTC. Translation gives CASRRDSDSYEQYF. The chain links TRBV27 to TRBJ2-7; D is perhaps TRBD2 (6 bases). The V gene's germline CDR1 is MNHEY and CDR2 SMNVEV (reference sequence). V was clipped by 6 bases and J by 0 bases, with 12 bases between them. The CDR3 length is 14 residues.

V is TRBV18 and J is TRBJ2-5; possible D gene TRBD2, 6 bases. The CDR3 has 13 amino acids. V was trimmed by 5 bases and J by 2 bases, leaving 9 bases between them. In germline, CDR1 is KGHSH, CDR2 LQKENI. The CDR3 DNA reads TGTGCCAGCTCAGAGGGACTTCAAGAGACCCAGTACTTC. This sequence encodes CASSEGLQETQYF.

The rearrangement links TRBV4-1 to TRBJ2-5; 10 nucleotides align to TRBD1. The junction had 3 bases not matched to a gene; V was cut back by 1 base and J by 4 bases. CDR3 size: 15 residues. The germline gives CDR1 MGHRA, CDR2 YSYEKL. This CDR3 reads CASSQVGTGVETQYF. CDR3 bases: TGCGCCAGCAGCCAAGTGGGGACAGGGGTAGAGACCCAGTACTTC.

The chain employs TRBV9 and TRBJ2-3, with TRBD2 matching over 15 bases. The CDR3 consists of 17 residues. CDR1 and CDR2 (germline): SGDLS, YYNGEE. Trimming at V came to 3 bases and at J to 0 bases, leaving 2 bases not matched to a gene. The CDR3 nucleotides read TGTGCCAGCAGCGGCGGGACTAGCGGGAGGAGCACAGATACGCAGTATTTT. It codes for CASSGGTSGRSTDTQYF.

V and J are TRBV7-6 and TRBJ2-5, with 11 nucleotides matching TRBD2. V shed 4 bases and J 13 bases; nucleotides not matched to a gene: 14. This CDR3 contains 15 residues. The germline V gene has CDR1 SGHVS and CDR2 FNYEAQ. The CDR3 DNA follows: TGTGCCAGCAGCTCAGGACTAGCGGGTTCCCTTTCGGTGTACTTC. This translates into CASSSGLAGSLSVYF. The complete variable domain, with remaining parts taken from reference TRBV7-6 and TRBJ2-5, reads GAGVSQSPRYKVTKRGQDVALRCDPISGHVSLYWYRQALGQGPEFLTYFNYEAQQDKSGLPNDRFSAERPEGSISTLTIQRTEQRDSAMYRCASSSGLAGSLSVYFGPGTRLLVL.

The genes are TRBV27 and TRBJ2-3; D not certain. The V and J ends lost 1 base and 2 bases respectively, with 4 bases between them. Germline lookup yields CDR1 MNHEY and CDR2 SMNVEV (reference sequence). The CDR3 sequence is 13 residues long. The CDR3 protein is CASSLFNTDTQYF. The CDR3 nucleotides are TGTGCCAGCAGTTTATTCAACACAGATACGCAGTATTTT.

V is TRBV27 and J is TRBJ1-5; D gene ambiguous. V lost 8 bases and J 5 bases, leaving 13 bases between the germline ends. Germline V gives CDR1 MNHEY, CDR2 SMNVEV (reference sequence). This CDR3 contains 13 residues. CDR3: CASVIQFYQPQHF. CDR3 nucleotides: TGTGCCAGCGTCATACAGTTTTATCAGCCCCAGCATTTT.

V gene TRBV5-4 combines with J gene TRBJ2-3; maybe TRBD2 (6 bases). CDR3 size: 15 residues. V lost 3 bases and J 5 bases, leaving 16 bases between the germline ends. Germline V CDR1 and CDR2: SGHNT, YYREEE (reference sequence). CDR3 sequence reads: CASSSVQETRDTQYF. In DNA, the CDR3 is TGTGCCAGCAGCTCCGTTCAGGAGACTAGAGATACGCAGTATTTT.

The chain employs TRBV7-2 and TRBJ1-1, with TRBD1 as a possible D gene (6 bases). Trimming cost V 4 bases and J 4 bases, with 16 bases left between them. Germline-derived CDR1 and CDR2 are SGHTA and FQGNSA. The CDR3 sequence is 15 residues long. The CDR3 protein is CASSSQRGRGTEAFF. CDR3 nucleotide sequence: TGTGCCAGCAGCTCCCAACGCGGCAGGGGCACTGAAGCTTTCTTT.

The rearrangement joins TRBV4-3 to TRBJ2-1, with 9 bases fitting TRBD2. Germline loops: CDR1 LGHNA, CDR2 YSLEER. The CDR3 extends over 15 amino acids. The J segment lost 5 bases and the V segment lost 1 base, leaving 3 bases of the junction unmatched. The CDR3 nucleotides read TGCGCCAGCAGCCAAGTTTGGACTAGCGACAATGAGCAGTTCTTC. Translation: CASSQVWTSDNEQFF.

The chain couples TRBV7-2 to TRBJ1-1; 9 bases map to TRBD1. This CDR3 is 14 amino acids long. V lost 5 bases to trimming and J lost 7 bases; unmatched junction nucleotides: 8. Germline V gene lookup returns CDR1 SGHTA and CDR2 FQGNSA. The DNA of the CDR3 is TGTGCCAGCAGCCTCGACAGGGGGTCAATTGAAGCTTTCTTT. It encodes CASSLDRGSIEAFF.

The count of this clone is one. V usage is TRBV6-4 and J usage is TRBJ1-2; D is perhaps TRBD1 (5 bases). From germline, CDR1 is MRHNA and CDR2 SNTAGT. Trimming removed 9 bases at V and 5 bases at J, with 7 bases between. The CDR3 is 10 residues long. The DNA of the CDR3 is TGTGCCAGATCAGGGTATGGCTACACCTTC. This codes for CARSGYGYTF.

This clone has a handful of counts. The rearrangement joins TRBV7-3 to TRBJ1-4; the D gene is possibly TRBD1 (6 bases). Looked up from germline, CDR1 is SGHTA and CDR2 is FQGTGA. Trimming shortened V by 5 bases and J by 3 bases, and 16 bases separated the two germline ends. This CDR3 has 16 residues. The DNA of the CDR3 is TGTGCCAGCAGCCCAAATTACAGGGCGTCTAATGAAAAACTGTTTTTT. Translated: CASSPNYRASNEKLFF.

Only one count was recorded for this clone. The CDR3 loop reads CASSDAGANTGELFF. CDR3 nucleotide sequence: TGTGCCAGCAGTGATGCAGGCGCGAACACCGGGGAGCTGTTTTTT. The gene calls are TRBV25-1 and TRBJ2-2; D uncertain. Per the germline V gene, CDR1 is MGHDK and CDR2 is SYGVNS. The germline V and J ends were trimmed by 3 bases and 0 bases, with 8 bases remaining between them. This CDR3 spans 15 amino acids. The complete variable domain, with remaining parts taken from reference TRBV25-1 and TRBJ2-2, reads EADIYQTPRYLVIGTGKKITLECSQTMGHDKMYWYQQDPGMELHLIHYSYGVNSTEKGDLSSESTVSRIRTEHFPLTLESARPSHTSQYLCASSDAGANTGELFFGEGSRLTVL.

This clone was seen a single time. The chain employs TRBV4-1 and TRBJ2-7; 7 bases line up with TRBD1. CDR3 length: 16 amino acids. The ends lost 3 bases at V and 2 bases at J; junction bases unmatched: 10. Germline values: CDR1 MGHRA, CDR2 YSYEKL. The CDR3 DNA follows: TGCGCCAGCAGCCAGTACACCGGGACAGCCACCTACGAGCAGTACTTC. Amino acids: CASSQYTGTATYEQYF.

This CDR3 is CASSPGTGGSRGYTF. As DNA, the CDR3 is TGTGCCAGCAGTCCCGGGACAGGGGGTTCAAGGGGCTACACCTTC. V usage is TRBV25-1 and J usage is TRBJ1-2; 11 bases align to TRBD1. The CDR3 covers 15 residues. J gave up 8 bases and V 5 bases, and 10 bases lay outside the gene matches. CDR1 and CDR2 from the germline V gene are MGHDK and SYGVNS.

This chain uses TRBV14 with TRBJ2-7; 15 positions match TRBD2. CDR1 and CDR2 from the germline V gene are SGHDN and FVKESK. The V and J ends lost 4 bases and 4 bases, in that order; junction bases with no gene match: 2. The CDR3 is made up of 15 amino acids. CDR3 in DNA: TGTGCCAGCAGCCCGGGACTAGCGGGAGGTTACGAGCAGTACTTC. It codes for CASSPGLAGGYEQYF.

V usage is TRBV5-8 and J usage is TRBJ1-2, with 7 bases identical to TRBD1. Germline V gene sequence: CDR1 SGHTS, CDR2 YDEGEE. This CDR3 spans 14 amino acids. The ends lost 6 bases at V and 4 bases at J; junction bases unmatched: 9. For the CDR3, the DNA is TGTGCCAGCAACCCCGACAGGGCGGGCTATGGCTACACCTTC. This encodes CASNPDRAGYGYTF.

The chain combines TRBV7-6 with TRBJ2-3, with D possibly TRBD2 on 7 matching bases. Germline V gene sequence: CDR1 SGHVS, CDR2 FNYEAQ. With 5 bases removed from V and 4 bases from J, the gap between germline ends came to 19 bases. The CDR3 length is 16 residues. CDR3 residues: CASSPRVSGGADTQYF. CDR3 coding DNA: TGTGCCAGCAGCCCCCGGGTATCGGGGGGCGCAGATACGCAGTATTTT.

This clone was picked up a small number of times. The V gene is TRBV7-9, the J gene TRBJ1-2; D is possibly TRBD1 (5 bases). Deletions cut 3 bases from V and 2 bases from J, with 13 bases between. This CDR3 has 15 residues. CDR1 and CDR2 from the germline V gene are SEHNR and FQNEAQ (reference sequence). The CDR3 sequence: CASSLEGRSNYGYTF. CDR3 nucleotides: TGTGCCAGCAGCTTGGAGGGGCGCTCAAACTATGGCTACACCTTC.

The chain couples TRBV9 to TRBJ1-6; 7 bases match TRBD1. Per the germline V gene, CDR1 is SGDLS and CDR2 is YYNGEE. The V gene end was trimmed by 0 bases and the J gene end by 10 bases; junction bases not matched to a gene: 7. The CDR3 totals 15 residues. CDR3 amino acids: CASSVERTGPSPLHF. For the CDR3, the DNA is TGTGCCAGCAGCGTAGAAAGGACAGGCCCCTCACCCCTCCACTTT.

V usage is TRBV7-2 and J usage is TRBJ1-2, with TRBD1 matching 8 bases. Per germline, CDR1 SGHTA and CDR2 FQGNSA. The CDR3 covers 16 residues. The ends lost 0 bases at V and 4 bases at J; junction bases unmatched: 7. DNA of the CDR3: TGTGCCAGCAGCTTAGCTGGGCAGGGGGCAGTCTATGGCTACACCTTC. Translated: CASSLAGQGAVYGYTF.

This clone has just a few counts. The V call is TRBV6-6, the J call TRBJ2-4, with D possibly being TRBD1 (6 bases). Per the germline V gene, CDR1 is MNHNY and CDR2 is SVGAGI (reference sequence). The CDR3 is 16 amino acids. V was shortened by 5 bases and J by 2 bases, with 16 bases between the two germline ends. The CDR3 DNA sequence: TGTGCCAGCAGTAGGGACACCCTGGGGCCCAAAAACATTCAGTACTTC. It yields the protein CASSRDTLGPKNIQYF.